Included here is one T cell receptor beta chain sequence, with context. Its cognate antigen is unknown. This specimen comes from a study of T cell responses to AZD1222 COVID-19 vaccine. TCRdb's copy holds only in-frame clones and misses some; the assay was immunoSEQ multiplex PCR. The sample lists more than 150,000 clones, around nine tenths occurring once. With 3 bases removed from V and 3 bases from J, the gap between germline ends came to 9 bases. This CDR3 comprises 14 residues. Germline CDR1 reads SGHTA; CDR2 reads FQGNSA. Broader study findings: Donors were mostly white British, more females; clonal diversity possibly underestimated. The number of AZD1222 recipients seropositive at baseline was only 5 to 7. Repertoire sampling occurred only after the peak T cell response.

Sequences were derived from peripheral blood, sampled on day 0 of AZD1222 vaccination. This TCR was recovered from an adult in good health. The chain joins TRBV7-2 to TRBJ1-5; D gene uncertain. The CDR3 here is CASSLLPLNQPQHF. DNA for the CDR3: TGTGCCAGCAGCTTGCTACCCCTCAATCAGCCCCAGCATTTT. Together with reference TRBV7-2 and TRBJ1-5, the CDR3 gives the full variable domain: GAGVSQSPSNKVTEKGKDVELRCDPISGHTALYWYRQSLGQGLEFLIYFQGNSAPDKSGLPSDRFSAERTGGSVSTLTIQRTQQEDSAVYLCASSLLPLNQPQHFGDGTRLSIL.